These T cell receptor beta chains were read from a single sample in a study of T cells in Graves' hyperthyroidism and ophthalmopathy. TCRdb re-called the multiplex PCR reads with MiXCR, one entry per CDR3 protein. The sample consists of 750,000 to 900,000 distinct CDR3 sequences, 35% to 45% of them appearing once. The sequenced material came from blood. These receptors were taken from a man between 18 and 29 years old with Graves' hyperthyroidism. CDR3s leave out the opening cysteine and the closing phenylalanine or tryptophan. The order of the fields is D gene, V gene, CDR3 protein. The D gene is left open where the match is weak.

- TRBV7-8 ASSLAGQDIMWGKLF
TRBD2 TRBV9 ASSVAASGLDTGELF
- TRBV15 ATSRDPAYTEAF
TRBD1 TRBV20-1 SAPPGQGAVF
- TRBV5-1 ASSLWRGHEQY
- TRBV7-9 ASSFYANEKLF
- TRBV6-5 ASSYQTTGELF
- TRBV7-2 ASSQRQAPINSPLH
TRBD1 TRBV2 ASSLRQGAREQY
- TRBV2 ASSSVMGGNVLT
TRBD1 TRBV10-3 AISRQGNTEAF